The present entry profiles one TCR beta chain with its context. Its antigen is unidentified. The record originates from a study of T-cell memory formation after mild COVID-19. Study-wide results and limits: Confirmation of SARS-CoV-2 specificity was lacking for second-wave clones peaking day 37. Of the contracting clones, CD4+ ones lay mainly in CM and EM, and CD8+ ones in EMRA.

TCRdb fed the 5' RACE reads into MiXCR, producing one record per CDR3 protein. In the table there are about half a million distinct CDR3 sequences, 15% to 20% of which are singletons. The CDR3 runs 15 residues. After removal of 2 bases from V and 9 bases from J, the junction contained 10 bases not matched to a gene. The germline V gene has CDR1 SGHRS and CDR2 YFSETQ. Source material: PBMCs or a T cell subset sorted from them (not recorded which). V gene TRBV5-1 combines with J gene TRBJ2-2, with 7 positions matching TRBD2. The origin of this receptor is an adult woman who had mild COVID-19 (a few samples of this study predate the infection). Cell type and time point are not known. The CDR3 bases are TGCGCCAGCAGCTTACGCGGGAGATGGACCTGGGAGCTGTTTTTT. Encoded protein: CASSLRGRWTWELFF.